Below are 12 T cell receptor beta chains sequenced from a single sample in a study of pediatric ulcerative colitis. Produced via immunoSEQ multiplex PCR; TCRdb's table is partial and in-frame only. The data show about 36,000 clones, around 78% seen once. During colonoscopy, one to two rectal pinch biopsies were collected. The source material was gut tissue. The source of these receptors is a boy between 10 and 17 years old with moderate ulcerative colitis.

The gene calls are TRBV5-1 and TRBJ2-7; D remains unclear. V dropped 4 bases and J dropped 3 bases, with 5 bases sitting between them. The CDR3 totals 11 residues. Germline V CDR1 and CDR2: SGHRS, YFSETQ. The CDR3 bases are TGCGCCAGCAGCACCTACTACGAGCAGTACTTC. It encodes CASSTYYEQYF.

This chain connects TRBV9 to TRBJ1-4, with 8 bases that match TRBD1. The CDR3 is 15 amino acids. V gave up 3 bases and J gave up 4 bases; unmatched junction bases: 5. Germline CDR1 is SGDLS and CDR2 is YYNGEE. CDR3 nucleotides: TGTGCCAGCAGCGCTGGACAGGGACTTAATGAAAAACTGTTTTTT. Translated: CASSAGQGLNEKLFF.

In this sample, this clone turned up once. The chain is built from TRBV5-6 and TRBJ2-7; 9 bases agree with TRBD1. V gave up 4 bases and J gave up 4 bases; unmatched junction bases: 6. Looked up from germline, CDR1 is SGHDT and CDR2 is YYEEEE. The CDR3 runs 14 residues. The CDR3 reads CASSLGQGRYEQYF. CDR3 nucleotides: TGTGCCAGCAGCCTGGGACAGGGTAGGTACGAGCAGTACTTC.

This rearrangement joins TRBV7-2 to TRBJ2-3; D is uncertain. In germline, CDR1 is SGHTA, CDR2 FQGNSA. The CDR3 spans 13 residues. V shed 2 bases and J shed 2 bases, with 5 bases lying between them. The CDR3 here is CASSLNPTDTQYF. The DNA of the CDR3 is TGTGCCAGCAGCTTAAACCCCACAGATACGCAGTATTTT.

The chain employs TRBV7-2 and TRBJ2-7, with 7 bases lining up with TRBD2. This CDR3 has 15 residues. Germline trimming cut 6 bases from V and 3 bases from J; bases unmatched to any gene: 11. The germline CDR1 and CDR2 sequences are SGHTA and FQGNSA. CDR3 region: CASRHRTSLYYEQYF. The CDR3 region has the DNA TGTGCCAGCAGACATCGGACTAGTTTATACTACGAGCAGTACTTC.

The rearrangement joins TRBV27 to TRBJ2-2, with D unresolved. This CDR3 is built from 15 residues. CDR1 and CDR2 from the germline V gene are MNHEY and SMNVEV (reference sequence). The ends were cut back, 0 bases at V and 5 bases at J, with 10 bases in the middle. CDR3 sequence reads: CASSLSNYQTGELFF. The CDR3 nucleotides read TGTGCCAGCAGTTTATCGAATTATCAGACCGGGGAGCTGTTTTTT.

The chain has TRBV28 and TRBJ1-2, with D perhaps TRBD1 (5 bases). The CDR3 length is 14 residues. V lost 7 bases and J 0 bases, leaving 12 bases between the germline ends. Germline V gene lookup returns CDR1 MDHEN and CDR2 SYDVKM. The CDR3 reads CASIKGFSNYGYTF. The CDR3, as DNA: TGTGCCAGCATTAAGGGGTTTTCTAACTATGGCTACACCTTC.

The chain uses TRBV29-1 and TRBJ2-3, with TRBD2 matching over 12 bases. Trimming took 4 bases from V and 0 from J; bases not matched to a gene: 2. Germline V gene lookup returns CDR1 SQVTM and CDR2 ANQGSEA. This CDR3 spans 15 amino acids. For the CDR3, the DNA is TGCAGCGTTGGGGGGACTAGCGGGAGCACAGATACGCAGTATTTT. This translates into CSVGGTSGSTDTQYF.

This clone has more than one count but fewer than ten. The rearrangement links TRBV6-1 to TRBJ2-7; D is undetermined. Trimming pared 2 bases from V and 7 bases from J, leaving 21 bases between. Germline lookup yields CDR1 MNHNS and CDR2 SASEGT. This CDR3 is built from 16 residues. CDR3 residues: CASSESGSSVTGEQYF. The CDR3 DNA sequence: TGTGCCAGCAGTGAAAGTGGTTCGTCCGTCACTGGGGAGCAGTACTTC.

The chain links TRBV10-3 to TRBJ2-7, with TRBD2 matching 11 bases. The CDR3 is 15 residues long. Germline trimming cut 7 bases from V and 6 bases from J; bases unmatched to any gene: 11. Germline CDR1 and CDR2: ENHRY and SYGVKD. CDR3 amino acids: CAINVSGGDPGEQYF. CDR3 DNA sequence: TGTGCCATCAACGTTAGCGGGGGGGATCCCGGCGAGCAGTACTTC.

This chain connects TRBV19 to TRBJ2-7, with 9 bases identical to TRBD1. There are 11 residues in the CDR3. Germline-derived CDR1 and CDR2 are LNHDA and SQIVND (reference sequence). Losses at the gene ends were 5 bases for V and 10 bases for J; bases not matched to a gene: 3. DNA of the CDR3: TGTGCCAGTAGTTCGGGACAGGGCCAGTACTTC. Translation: CASSSGQGQYF.

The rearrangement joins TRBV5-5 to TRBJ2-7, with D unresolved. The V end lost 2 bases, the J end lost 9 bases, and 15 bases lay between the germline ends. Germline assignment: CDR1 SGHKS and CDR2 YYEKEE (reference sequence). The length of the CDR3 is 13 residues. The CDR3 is CASSFFGRTGQYF. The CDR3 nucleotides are TGTGCCAGCAGCTTTTTTGGCAGAACGGGGCAGTACTTC.